This T cell receptor (beta chain) was sequenced in a study of cytomegalovirus exposure and HLA in healthy donors. The CDR3 covers 14 residues. Germline CDR1 is SGHDN and CDR2 is FVKESK. V shed 6 bases, J shed 4 bases, and the junction held 7 bases outside the gene matches. The primer mix had 60 Vbeta and 13 Jbeta primers. Libraries were prepared by immunoSEQ multiplex PCR; TCRdb keeps only in-frame clonotypes and omits some of them. The sample holds some 92,000 clones; around 72% are singletons and the top ten take approximately 11%. The specimen sequenced was PBMCs. J is TRBJ2-7 and V is TRBV14; 9 bases fit TRBD1. The sequence was collected from a man aged 18 to 35 in good health and CMV-seropositive. CDR3 region: CASSWGQGKYEQYF. As DNA, the CDR3 is TGTGCCAGCAGTTGGGGACAGGGTAAATACGAGCAGTACTTC.